This T cell receptor (beta chain) is drawn from a study of siplizumab effects on memory and regulatory T cells. The repertoire was sequenced with immunoSEQ multiplex PCR; TCRdb's copy has only in-frame clones and lacks some. The table has around 95,000 clones, around 90% seen once. Regarding the study as a whole: An assignable phenotype, naive or memory, was missing from roughly 76-95% of proliferating CD4+ or CD8+ clones. Naive T cells were seemingly more diverse than memory cells, and major contributions to the alloresponse seemed to be made by them. Siplizumab gave mappable alloreactive CD4+ clones an average Treg-derived fraction of approximately 64%, against around 29% in controls. Few alloreactive clones mapped to unstimulated subsets.

The CDR3 has 16 residues. Germline V gives CDR1 SGHTA, CDR2 FQGTGA. V shed 1 base, J shed 4 bases, and the junction held 7 bases outside the gene matches. As for this clone: What it recognizes is unknown.

The source is a human donor in good health. The chain uses TRBV7-3 and TRBJ2-1; 7 bases align to TRBD2. Input material: CD4+ T cells sorted from blood. Written as DNA, the CDR3 is TGTGCCAGCAGCTTAATGGAAACGGGGGGATACAATGAGCAGTTCTTC. It encodes CASSLMETGGYNEQFF.